This is a list of T cell receptor beta chains from one sample in a study of blood T cells in healthy people across ages. TCRdb redid the calling of the 5' RACE reads with MiXCR, one entry per CDR3 protein. Among 1.5 million to 2 million distinct CDR3 sequences listed, about 50% were seen once. The specimen sequenced was blood. The source is a middle-aged woman in good health. Both conserved end residues are part of each CDR3. Fields, in order: D gene, J gene, V gene, clone size, CDR3 DNA, CDR3 protein. D genes are given only for firm matches. Clone size is stated in some rows and not others, as once, few, many or a class when expanded.

D gene: TRBD1; J gene: TRBJ2-1; V gene: TRBV5-1; clone size: .; CDR3 DNA: TGCGCCAGCAGCTTGGCTGGACAGGGGACCTTTAATGAGCAGTTCTTC; CDR3 protein: CASSLAGQGTFNEQFF
D gene: .; J gene: TRBJ2-7; V gene: TRBV20-1; clone size: .; CDR3 DNA: TGCAGTGCTGACCCCTCCTACGAGCAGTACTTC; CDR3 protein: CSADPSYEQYF
D gene: .; J gene: TRBJ1-1; V gene: TRBV5-1; clone size: .; CDR3 DNA: TGCGCCAGCAGCTTGTATGGAGATGAAGCTTTCTTT; CDR3 protein: CASSLYGDEAFF
D gene: .; J gene: TRBJ2-1; V gene: TRBV5-1; clone size: .; CDR3 DNA: TGCGCCAGCAGCTGGCAGGGGACCGCCGATGAGCAGTTCTTC; CDR3 protein: CASSWQGTADEQFF
D gene: .; J gene: TRBJ2-2; V gene: TRBV7-3; clone size: .; CDR3 DNA: TGTGCCAGCAGCTCGTCCAGGGGAAGCACCGGGGAGCTGTTTTTT; CDR3 protein: CASSSSRGSTGELFF
D gene: TRBD2; J gene: TRBJ2-7; V gene: TRBV6-2/TRBV6-3; clone size: .; CDR3 DNA: TGTGCCAGCCAAGCGGGGGACGGAGCCTACGAGCAGTACTTC; CDR3 protein: CASQAGDGAYEQYF
D gene: TRBD1; J gene: TRBJ1-5; V gene: TRBV20-1; clone size: .; CDR3 DNA: TGCAGTGCCATTAGGGGGCGGATTAGCAATCAGCCCCAGCATTTT; CDR3 protein: CSAIRGRISNQPQHF
D gene: .; J gene: TRBJ1-2; V gene: TRBV6-5; clone size: .; CDR3 DNA: TGTGCCAGTACCGGGGCCCAGAGTGGCTACACCTTC; CDR3 protein: CASTGAQSGYTF
D gene: .; J gene: TRBJ1-2; V gene: TRBV6-6; clone size: .; CDR3 DNA: TGTGCCAGCAGTTACCCCCTGGGAGGGGATAACTATGGCTACACCTTC; CDR3 protein: CASSYPLGGDNYGYTF
D gene: .; J gene: TRBJ1-5; V gene: TRBV3-1; clone size: .; CDR3 DNA: TGTGCCAGCAGCCAAATGTTAAATCAGCCCCAGCATTTT; CDR3 protein: CASSQMLNQPQHF
D gene: TRBD2; J gene: TRBJ2-7; V gene: TRBV14; clone size: .; CDR3 DNA: TGTGCCAGCAGCCAGCGGGCTAGCGGGGTTTCCTACGAGCAGTACTTC; CDR3 protein: CASSQRASGVSYEQYF
D gene: .; J gene: TRBJ1-2; V gene: TRBV7-9; clone size: few; CDR3 DNA: TGTGCCAGCAGCTTGGGCGTTCGAGGGCGCCGGTATGGCTACACCTTC; CDR3 protein: CASSLGVRGRRYGYTF
D gene: .; J gene: TRBJ2-3; V gene: TRBV5-1; clone size: .; CDR3 DNA: TGCGCCAGCAGGCCGGACGTCCGCACAGATACGCAGTATTTT; CDR3 protein: CASRPDVRTDTQYF
D gene: .; J gene: TRBJ1-2; V gene: TRBV4-1; clone size: .; CDR3 DNA: TGCGCCAGCAGCCAACGCATGAAGGATGGCTACACCTTC; CDR3 protein: CASSQRMKDGYTF
D gene: TRBD2; J gene: TRBJ2-7; V gene: TRBV4-1; clone size: .; CDR3 DNA: TGCGCCAGCAGCCAAGGGGAAGCGGGGCCTCCCAATGAGCAGTACTTC; CDR3 protein: CASSQGEAGPPNEQYF
D gene: .; J gene: TRBJ1-4; V gene: TRBV29-1; clone size: .; CDR3 DNA: TGCAGCGTTGTGACTCTTCAGAATGAAAAACTGTTTTTT; CDR3 protein: CSVVTLQNEKLFF
D gene: .; J gene: TRBJ2-5; V gene: TRBV20-1; clone size: few; CDR3 DNA: TGCAGTGCACCAGGCCACCTCCAAGAGACCCAGTACTTC; CDR3 protein: CSAPGHLQETQYF